These 15 T cell receptor beta chains share one sample of origin, sequenced in a study of control samples from healthy donors and cancer patients. Generated by immunoSEQ multiplex PCR, the TCRdb table keeps only in-frame clones and is missing some. Here the sample spans 75,000 to 95,000 clones, 88% being singletons. The sequencing sample was made of blood. The receptors derive from a woman in her forties or fifties in good health.

The V call is TRBV10-3, the J call TRBJ1-5, with 9 bases aligning to TRBD1. Germline V gene data show CDR1 as ENHRY and CDR2 as SYGVKD. The CDR3 runs 13 residues. The trim removed 10 bases at V and 7 bases at J, leaving 8 bases unmatched. The DNA for the CDR3 is TGTGCCACCGGGGACAGGGATCAACAGCCCCAGCATTTT. This codes for CATGDRDQQPQHF.

The chain combines TRBV24-1 with TRBJ2-5; a possible D gene is TRBD2 (5 bases). Germline CDR1 is KGHDR and CDR2 is SFDVKD. This CDR3 region has 12 residues. Trimming left V 6 bases short and J 5 bases short, with 9 bases between. CDR3 in amino acids: CATSFGGETQYF. Written as DNA, the CDR3 is TGTGCCACCAGTTTTGGCGGGGAGACCCAGTACTTC.

This rearrangement joins TRBV12-3 or TRBV12-4 to TRBJ1-6; TRBD1 aligns across 7 bases. CDR3 length equals 13 residues. The trim removed 6 bases at V and 6 bases at J, leaving 2 bases unmatched. The CDR3 sequence: CASRGTVNSPLHF. DNA for the CDR3: TGTGCCAGCAGAGGGACAGTTAATTCACCCCTCCACTTT.

V and J are TRBV11-2 and TRBJ2-3, with 8 bases lining up with TRBD2. Germline values: CDR1 SGHAT, CDR2 FQNNGV. CDR3 length: 15 amino acids. Unmatched junction bases numbered 6, after V lost 4 bases and J lost 3 bases. In DNA form, the CDR3 reads TGTGCCAGCAGCTATAACGGGGGGGCTACAGATACGCAGTATTTT. Protein product: CASSYNGGATDTQYF.

The chain recombines TRBV3-1 (or the pseudogene TRBV3-2) with TRBJ1-2, with D hard to call. The germline V gene encodes CDR1 LGHDT and CDR2 YNNKEL (reference sequence). The CDR3 is 16 amino acids. Trimming pared 3 bases from V and 8 bases from J, leaving 22 bases between. CDR3 nucleotides: TGTGCCAGCAGCCAGAATCAGGCGGCAGTCCTGGGGGGCTACACCTTC. It specifies CASSQNQAAVLGGYTF.

V usage is TRBV6-5 and J usage is TRBJ1-5; D might be TRBD1 (6 bases). The V end lost 8 bases, the J end lost 2 bases, and 7 bases lay between the germline ends. CDR1 and CDR2 from the germline V gene are MNHEY and SVGAGI. The CDR3 has 12 residues. CDR3 sequence reads: CASQGRNQPQHF. The CDR3 nucleotides read TGTGCCAGCCAGGGGCGCAATCAGCCCCAGCATTTT.

CDR3 in amino acids: CASSLLRPGNTIYF. In DNA, the CDR3 is TGTGCCAGCAGCTTATTGAGGCCGGGAAACACCATATATTTT. The chain employs TRBV7-2 and TRBJ1-3; no firm D call. V was trimmed by 2 bases and J by 4 bases, leaving 9 bases between them. Germline loops: CDR1 SGHTA, CDR2 FQGNSA. The CDR3 sequence is 14 residues long.

The J gene is TRBJ1-1, the V gene TRBV5-1; D perhaps matches TRBD1 (5 bases). V lost 4 bases and J lost 5, with 12 bases in between. Germline V lookup: CDR1 SGHRS, CDR2 YFSETQ. The CDR3 loop spans 13 amino acids. The CDR3, as DNA: TGCGCCAGCAGCCCGGAAGGGGAGACTGAAGCTTTCTTT. It translates to CASSPEGETEAFF.

The V call is TRBV2, the J call TRBJ1-2; TRBD1 might be the D (5 bases). Trimming removed 6 bases from V and 4 bases from J, with 21 bases in between. This CDR3 region has 16 residues. Germline V lookup: CDR1 SNHLY, CDR2 FYNNEI. The chain's CDR3 is CASRGIRDLKTYGYTF. CDR3 DNA: TGTGCCAGCAGAGGCATAAGGGACCTTAAAACCTATGGCTACACCTTC.

CDR3 DNA sequence: TGTGCCAGCAGTGATAGGGGTGACACTGAAGCTTTCTTT. It translates to CASSDRGDTEAFF. This chain connects TRBV6-1 to TRBJ1-1, with a weak D call TRBD1 (5 bases). The ends were cut back, 3 bases at V and 3 bases at J, with 8 bases in the middle. The CDR3 loop spans 13 amino acids. Germline CDR1 is MNHNS and CDR2 is SASEGT.

Here the CDR3 reads CASSLSEGLNYGYTF. CDR3 nucleotides: TGTGCCAGCAGCTTATCGGAGGGCTTAAACTATGGCTACACCTTC. V and J are TRBV7-9 and TRBJ1-2; no reliable D call. V was clipped by 2 bases and J by 2 bases, with 12 bases between them. CDR1 is SEHNR, CDR2 FQNEAQ, per germline (reference sequence). This CDR3 is built from 15 residues.

The V and J genes are TRBV6-5 and TRBJ1-4; D is uncertain. The CDR3 is 13 amino acids. The germline CDR1 and CDR2 sequences are MNHEY and SVGAGI. With 3 bases removed from V and 8 bases from J, the gap between germline ends came to 10 bases. The CDR3: CASSYNLGEKLFF. CDR3 DNA: TGTGCCAGCAGTTATAACCTGGGCGAAAAACTGTTTTTT.

CDR3 sequence (DNA): TGTGCCAGCAGCCTCCCCCACCAGAACACTGAAGCTTTCTTT. This encodes CASSLPHQNTEAFF. The gene calls are TRBV6-6 and TRBJ1-1; D uncertain. The V gene lost 6 bases and the J gene lost 1 base, with 12 bases spanning the gap. CDR1 is MNHNY, CDR2 SVGAGI, per germline (reference sequence). This CDR3 has 14 amino acids.

This chain links TRBV5-1 with TRBJ2-7, with 8 bases identical to TRBD1. V trimming: 0 bases; J trimming: 3 bases; junction bases outside the gene matches: 5. CDR1 is SGHRS and CDR2 is YFSETQ in the germline V gene. This CDR3 spans 15 amino acids. CDR3 loop: CASSLGQGAIYEQYF. Written as DNA, the CDR3 is TGCGCCAGCAGCTTGGGGCAGGGGGCCATCTACGAGCAGTACTTC.

The chain has TRBV14 and TRBJ2-3; weak D call: TRBD1 (5 bases). CDR1 SGHDN and CDR2 FVKESK come from the germline V gene. CDR3 length equals 13 residues. V was trimmed by 0 bases and J by 9 bases, leaving 10 bases between them. The CDR3 sequence: CASSQERAGTQYF. DNA of the CDR3: TGTGCCAGCAGCCAAGAAAGGGCAGGGACGCAGTATTTT.